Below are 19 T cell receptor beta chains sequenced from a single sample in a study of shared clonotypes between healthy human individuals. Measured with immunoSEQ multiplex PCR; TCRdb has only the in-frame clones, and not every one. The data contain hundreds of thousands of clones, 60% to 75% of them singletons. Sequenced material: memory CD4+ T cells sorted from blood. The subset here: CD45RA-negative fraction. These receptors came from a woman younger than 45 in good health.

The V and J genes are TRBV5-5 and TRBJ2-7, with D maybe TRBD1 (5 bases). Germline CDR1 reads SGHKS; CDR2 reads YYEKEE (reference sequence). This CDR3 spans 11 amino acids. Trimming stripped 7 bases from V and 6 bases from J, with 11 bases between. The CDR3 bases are TGTGCCAGCGGCCAGGGTGGCGAGCAGTACTTC. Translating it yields CASGQGGEQYF.

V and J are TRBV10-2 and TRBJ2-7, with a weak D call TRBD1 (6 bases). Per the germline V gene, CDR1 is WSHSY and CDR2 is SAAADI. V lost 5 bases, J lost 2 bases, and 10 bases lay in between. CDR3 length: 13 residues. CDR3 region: CASSQGWAYEQYF. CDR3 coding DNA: TGCGCCAGCAGTCAGGGGTGGGCCTACGAGCAGTACTTC.

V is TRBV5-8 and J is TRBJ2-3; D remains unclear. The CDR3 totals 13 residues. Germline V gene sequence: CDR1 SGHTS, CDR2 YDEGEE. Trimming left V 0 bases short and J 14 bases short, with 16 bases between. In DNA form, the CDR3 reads TGTGCCAGCAGCTTGGAGTTTAGGTCTCAAAGGTATTTT. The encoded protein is CASSLEFRSQRYF.

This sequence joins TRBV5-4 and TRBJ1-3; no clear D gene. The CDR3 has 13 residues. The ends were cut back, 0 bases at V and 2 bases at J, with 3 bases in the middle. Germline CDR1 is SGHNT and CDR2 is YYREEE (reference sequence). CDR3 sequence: CASSLGTGNTIYF. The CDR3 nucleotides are TGTGCCAGCAGCTTGGGAACTGGAAACACCATATATTTT.

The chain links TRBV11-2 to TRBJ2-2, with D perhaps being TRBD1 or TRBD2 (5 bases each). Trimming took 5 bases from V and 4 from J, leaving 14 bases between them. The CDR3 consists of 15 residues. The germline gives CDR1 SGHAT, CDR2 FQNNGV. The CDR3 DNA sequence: TGTGCCAGCAGCAGAAATTCGGGGCTCACCGGGGAGCTGTTTTTT. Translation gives CASSRNSGLTGELFF. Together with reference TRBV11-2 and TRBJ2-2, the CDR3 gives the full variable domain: EAGVAQSPRYKIIEKRQSVAFWCNPISGHATLYWYQQILGQGPKLLIQFQNNGVVDDSQLPKDRFSAERLKGVDSTLKIQPAKLEDSAVYLCASSRNSGLTGELFFGEGSRLTVL.

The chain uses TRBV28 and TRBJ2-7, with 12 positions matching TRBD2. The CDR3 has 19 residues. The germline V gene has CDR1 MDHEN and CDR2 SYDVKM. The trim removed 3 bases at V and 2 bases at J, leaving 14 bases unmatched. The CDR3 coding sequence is TGTGCCAGCAGTTTTAGTGCTAGCGGGAGGGCCGCGACCCCCTACGAGCAGTACTTC. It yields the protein CASSFSASGRAATPYEQYF.

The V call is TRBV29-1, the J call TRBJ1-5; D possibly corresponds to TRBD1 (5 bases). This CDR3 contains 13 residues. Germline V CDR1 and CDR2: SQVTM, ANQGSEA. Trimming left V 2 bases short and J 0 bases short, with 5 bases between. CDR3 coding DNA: TGCAGCGTTGAACAGGGTAGCAATCAGCCCCAGCATTTT. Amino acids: CSVEQGSNQPQHF.

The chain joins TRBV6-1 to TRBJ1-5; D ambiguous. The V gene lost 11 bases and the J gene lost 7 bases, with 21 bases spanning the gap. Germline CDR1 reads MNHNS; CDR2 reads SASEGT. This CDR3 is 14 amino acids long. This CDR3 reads CAAARGTGVQPQHF. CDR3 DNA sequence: TGTGCCGCGGCTCGGGGTACTGGTGTACAGCCCCAGCATTTT.

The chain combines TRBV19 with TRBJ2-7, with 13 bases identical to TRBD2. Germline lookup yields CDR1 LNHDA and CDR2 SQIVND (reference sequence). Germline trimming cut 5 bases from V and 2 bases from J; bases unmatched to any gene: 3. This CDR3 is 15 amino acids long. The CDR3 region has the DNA TGTGCCAGTAGTGTAACTAGCGGGAGGGCCTACGAGCAGTACTTC. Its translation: CASSVTSGRAYEQYF. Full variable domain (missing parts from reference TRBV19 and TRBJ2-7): DGGITQSPKYLFRKEGQNVTLSCEQNLNHDAMYWYRQDPGQGLRLIYYSQIVNDFQKGDIAEGYSVSREKKESFPLTVTSAQKNPTAFYLCASSVTSGRAYEQYFGPGTRLTVT.

CDR3 amino acids: CASSVRSPDTQYF. The CDR3 nucleotides are TGTGCCAGCAGCGTTAGGTCCCCAGATACGCAGTATTTT. The chain couples TRBV9 to TRBJ2-3; D uncertain. Trimming removed 2 bases at V and 4 bases at J, with 8 bases between. CDR3 length equals 13 residues. Germline-derived CDR1 and CDR2 are SGDLS and YYNGEE.

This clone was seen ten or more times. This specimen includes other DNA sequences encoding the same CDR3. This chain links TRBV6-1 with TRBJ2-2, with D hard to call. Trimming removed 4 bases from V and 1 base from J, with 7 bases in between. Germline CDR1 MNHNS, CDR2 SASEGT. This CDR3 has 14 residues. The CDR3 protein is CASSGVVNTGELFF. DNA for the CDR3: TGTGCCAGCAGTGGAGTAGTGAACACCGGGGAGCTGTTTTTT.

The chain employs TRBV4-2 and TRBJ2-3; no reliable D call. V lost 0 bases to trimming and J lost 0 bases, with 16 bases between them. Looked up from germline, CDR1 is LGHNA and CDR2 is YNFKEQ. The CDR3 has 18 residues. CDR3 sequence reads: CASSQDLIRRTSTDTQYF. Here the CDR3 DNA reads TGTGCCAGCAGCCAAGATCTAATCAGGCGGACGAGCACAGATACGCAGTATTTT.

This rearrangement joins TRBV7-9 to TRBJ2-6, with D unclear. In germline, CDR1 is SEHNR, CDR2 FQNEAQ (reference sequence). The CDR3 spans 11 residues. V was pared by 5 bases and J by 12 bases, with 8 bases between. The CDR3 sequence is CASSGPSVLTF. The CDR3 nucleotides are TGTGCCAGCAGCGGCCCAAGCGTCCTGACTTTC.

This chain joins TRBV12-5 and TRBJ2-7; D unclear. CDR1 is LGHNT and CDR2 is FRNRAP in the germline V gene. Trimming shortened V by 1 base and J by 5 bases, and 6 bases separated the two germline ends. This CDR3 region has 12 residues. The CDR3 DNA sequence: TGTGCTAGTGGTTTGGGGGAACACGAGCAGTACTTC. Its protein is CASGLGEHEQYF.

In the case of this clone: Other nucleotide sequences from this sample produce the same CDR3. The DNA of the CDR3 is TGTGCCAGCAGAGCGGGGGCAGGGACAGATACGCAGTATTTT. Residues: CASRAGAGTDTQYF. The chain combines TRBV6-5 with TRBJ2-3; 8 bases fit TRBD2. The CDR3 runs 14 residues. V trimming: 6 bases; J trimming: 3 bases; junction bases outside the gene matches: 5. Looked up from germline, CDR1 is MNHEY and CDR2 is SVGAGI.

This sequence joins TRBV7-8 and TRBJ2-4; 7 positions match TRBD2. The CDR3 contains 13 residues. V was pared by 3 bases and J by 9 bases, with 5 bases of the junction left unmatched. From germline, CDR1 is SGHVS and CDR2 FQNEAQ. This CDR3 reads CASSFATSSIQYF. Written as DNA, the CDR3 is TGTGCCAGCAGCTTCGCGACTAGCTCCATTCAGTACTTC. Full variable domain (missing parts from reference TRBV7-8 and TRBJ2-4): GAGVSQSPRYKVAKRGQDVALRCDPISGHVSLFWYQQALGQGPEFLTYFQNEAQLDKSGLPSDRFFAERPEGSVSTLKIQRTQQEDSAVYLCASSFATSSIQYFGAGTRLSVL.

For the CDR3, the DNA is TGTGCCAGCAAGGTCCTTAGGGGGTCGGAGGAGACCCAGTACTTC. This sequence encodes CASKVLRGSEETQYF. V usage is TRBV6-1 and J usage is TRBJ2-5, with a tentative D call TRBD1 (6 bases). Trimming shortened V by 7 bases and J by 5 bases, and 20 bases separated the two germline ends. The CDR3 has 15 amino acids. CDR1 is MNHNS and CDR2 is SASEGT in the germline V gene.

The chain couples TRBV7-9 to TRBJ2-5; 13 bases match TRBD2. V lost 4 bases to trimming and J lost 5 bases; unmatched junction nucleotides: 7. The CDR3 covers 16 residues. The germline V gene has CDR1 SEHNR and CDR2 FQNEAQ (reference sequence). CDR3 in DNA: TGTGCCAGCAGCTCCGGACTAGCGGGAGAGTTCGAGACCCAGTACTTC. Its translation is CASSSGLAGEFETQYF.

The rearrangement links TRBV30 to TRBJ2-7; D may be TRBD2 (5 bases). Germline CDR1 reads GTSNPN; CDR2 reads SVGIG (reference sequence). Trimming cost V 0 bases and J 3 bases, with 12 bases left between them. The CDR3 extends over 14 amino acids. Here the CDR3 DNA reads TGTGCCTGGAGTGTAAACGGGATTGGCTACGAGCAGTACTTC. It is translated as CAWSVNGIGYEQYF.